Listed below are T cell receptor beta chains from one sample, sequenced in a study of T-cell memory formation after mild COVID-19. TCRdb re-derived calls from the 5' RACE reads in MiXCR, one entry per CDR3 protein. The repertoire holds hundreds of thousands of distinct CDR3 sequences, with roughly 17% as singletons. Sequenced input: PBMCs or a T cell subset sorted from them (not recorded which). These receptors came from an adult woman who had mild COVID-19 (a few samples of this study predate the infection). Cell type and time point are not known. Each CDR3 is given with its conserved first and last residue. Fields, in order: V gene, J gene, D gene, clone size, CDR3 protein, CDR3 DNA. A D gene is named only where the DNA matches it firmly. Clone size appears in some rows only: once, few, many, or a class for an expanded clone.

v_call: TRBV5-1; j_call: TRBJ2-5; d_call: TRBD2; clone_size: -; cdr3_aa: CASSPLLAGVQETQYF; cdr3_nt: TGCGCCAGCAGCCCCCTGCTAGCGGGGGTCCAAGAGACCCAGTACTTC
v_call: TRBV6-1; j_call: TRBJ2-7; d_call: TRBD2; clone_size: -; cdr3_aa: CASGGDSRARYEQYF; cdr3_nt: TGTGCCAGCGGGGGGGACTCCCGGGCCCGATACGAGCAGTACTTC
v_call: TRBV2; j_call: TRBJ2-6; d_call: -; clone_size: few; cdr3_aa: CASSQRGAANVLTF; cdr3_nt: TGTGCCAGCTCCCAGCGAGGGGCGGCCAACGTCCTGACTTTC
v_call: TRBV7-9; j_call: TRBJ1-4; d_call: -; clone_size: few; cdr3_aa: CASRQEGIVNEKLFF; cdr3_nt: TGTGCCAGCAGGCAGGAGGGGATAGTCAATGAAAAACTGTTTTTT
v_call: TRBV4-1; j_call: TRBJ2-1; d_call: TRBD2; clone_size: -; cdr3_aa: CASSQGRGGPNEQFF; cdr3_nt: TGCGCCAGCAGCCAAGGGCGGGGGGGCCCCAATGAGCAGTTCTTC
v_call: TRBV27; j_call: TRBJ1-5; d_call: TRBD1; clone_size: many; cdr3_aa: CASSFRQGGQPQHF; cdr3_nt: TGTGCCAGCAGTTTTCGACAGGGGGGTCAGCCCCAGCATTTT
v_call: TRBV7-9; j_call: TRBJ1-1; d_call: -; clone_size: once; cdr3_aa: CASSLGGVGIEAFF; cdr3_nt: TGTGCCAGCAGCTTAGGGGGGGTAGGGATTGAAGCTTTCTTT
v_call: TRBV28; j_call: TRBJ2-7; d_call: -; clone_size: -; cdr3_aa: CASSPWQGTSYEQYF; cdr3_nt: TGTGCCAGCAGTCCTTGGCAGGGCACCTCCTACGAGCAGTACTTC
v_call: TRBV5-1; j_call: TRBJ1-1; d_call: TRBD1; clone_size: many; cdr3_aa: CASSLGDRGRPMTEAFF; cdr3_nt: TGCGCCAGCAGCCTAGGGGACAGGGGGCGGCCTATGACTGAAGCTTTCTTT
v_call: TRBV15; j_call: TRBJ2-1; d_call: TRBD2; clone_size: few; cdr3_aa: CATSSAVGGGNEQFF; cdr3_nt: TGTGCCACCAGCAGTGCTGTTGGGGGAGGGAATGAGCAGTTCTTC
v_call: TRBV29-1; j_call: TRBJ1-1; d_call: -; clone_size: few; cdr3_aa: CSVEDGPGTEAFF; cdr3_nt: TGCAGCGTTGAGGACGGACCGGGCACTGAAGCTTTCTTT
v_call: TRBV6-5; j_call: TRBJ2-5; d_call: -; clone_size: -; cdr3_aa: CASKFGAIGTQYF; cdr3_nt: TGTGCCAGCAAATTCGGGGCCATTGGGACCCAGTACTTC
v_call: TRBV29-1; j_call: TRBJ1-1; d_call: -; clone_size: few; cdr3_aa: CSVAPGQGTYTEAFF; cdr3_nt: TGCAGCGTTGCCCCCGGCCAGGGAACGTACACTGAAGCTTTCTTT
v_call: TRBV20-1; j_call: TRBJ2-5; d_call: TRBD2; clone_size: -; cdr3_aa: CSASRGGGETQYF; cdr3_nt: TGCAGTGCTTCGCGGGGGGGCGGGGAGACCCAGTACTTC
v_call: TRBV27; j_call: TRBJ1-2; d_call: -; clone_size: -; cdr3_aa: CASSLGGINGYTF; cdr3_nt: TGTGCCAGCAGTTTAGGGGGGATCAATGGCTACACCTTC
v_call: TRBV20-1; j_call: TRBJ1-3; d_call: -; clone_size: -; cdr3_aa: CSARRNGAHSGNTIYF; cdr3_nt: TGCAGTGCTAGAAGGAATGGTGCTCACTCTGGAAACACCATATATTTT
v_call: TRBV12-3/TRBV12-4; j_call: TRBJ2-2; d_call: -; clone_size: few; cdr3_aa: CASSEGQIGTGELFF; cdr3_nt: TGTGCCAGCAGCGAGGGACAAATAGGCACCGGGGAGCTGTTTTTT
v_call: TRBV20-1; j_call: TRBJ2-2; d_call: TRBD2; clone_size: -; cdr3_aa: CSARVPTSGGLNTGELFF; cdr3_nt: TGCAGTGCTAGGGTCCCGACTAGCGGGGGGCTTAACACCGGGGAGCTGTTTTTT
v_call: TRBV11-1; j_call: TRBJ2-1; d_call: -; clone_size: many; cdr3_aa: CASSRRGNEQFF; cdr3_nt: TGTGCCAGCAGTCGGAGGGGCAATGAGCAGTTCTTC
v_call: TRBV5-4; j_call: TRBJ2-5; d_call: -; clone_size: -; cdr3_aa: CASSADRYQETQYF; cdr3_nt: TGTGCCAGCAGCGCGGACAGATACCAAGAGACCCAGTACTTC
v_call: TRBV9; j_call: TRBJ2-5; d_call: -; clone_size: many; cdr3_aa: CASSVGSLQRETQYF; cdr3_nt: TGTGCCAGCAGCGTAGGTAGCCTCCAAAGGGAGACCCAGTACTTC
v_call: TRBV15; j_call: TRBJ2-1; d_call: -; clone_size: few; cdr3_aa: CATSIYNEQFF; cdr3_nt: TGTGCCACCAGCATATACAATGAGCAGTTCTTC
v_call: TRBV29-1; j_call: TRBJ1-2; d_call: -; clone_size: -; cdr3_aa: CSARRAGDVYGYTF; cdr3_nt: TGCAGCGCTCGAAGGGCAGGGGATGTTTATGGCTACACCTTC
v_call: TRBV11-3; j_call: TRBJ2-3; d_call: -; clone_size: -; cdr3_aa: CASSLTTADTQYF; cdr3_nt: TGTGCCAGCAGCTTAACAACAGCGGATACGCAGTATTTT
v_call: TRBV24-1; j_call: TRBJ2-7; d_call: -; clone_size: few; cdr3_aa: CATSEADSYEQYF; cdr3_nt: TGTGCCACCAGTGAGGCAGATTCCTACGAGCAGTACTTC
v_call: TRBV12-3/TRBV12-4; j_call: TRBJ1-6; d_call: -; clone_size: few; cdr3_aa: CASRMTANSPLHF; cdr3_nt: TGTGCCTCTCGCATGACGGCCAATTCACCCCTCCACTTT
v_call: TRBV12-3/TRBV12-4; j_call: TRBJ2-3; d_call: TRBD2; clone_size: few; cdr3_aa: CATGRDSTDTQYF; cdr3_nt: TGTGCCACCGGGAGGGACAGCACAGATACGCAGTATTTT
v_call: TRBV5-1; j_call: TRBJ1-1; d_call: TRBD1; clone_size: few; cdr3_aa: CASSWTLTGGVDTEAFF; cdr3_nt: TGCGCCAGCAGCTGGACCCTGACAGGGGGCGTCGACACTGAAGCTTTCTTT
v_call: TRBV10-3; j_call: TRBJ2-5; d_call: TRBD2; clone_size: many; cdr3_aa: CAISRLAGKETQYF; cdr3_nt: TGTGCCATCAGCCGACTAGCGGGGAAAGAGACCCAGTACTTC
v_call: TRBV6-2/TRBV6-3; j_call: TRBJ2-7; d_call: TRBD2; clone_size: -; cdr3_aa: CASSYRPGTSGGSYEQYF; cdr3_nt: TGTGCCAGCAGTTACCGTCCCGGGACTAGCGGAGGATCCTACGAGCAGTACTTC
v_call: TRBV7-8; j_call: TRBJ2-7; d_call: -; clone_size: few; cdr3_aa: CASSSGRGVEQYF; cdr3_nt: TGTGCCAGCAGCTCAGGCAGGGGGGTCGAGCAGTACTTC
v_call: TRBV20-1; j_call: TRBJ2-7; d_call: TRBD1; clone_size: many; cdr3_aa: CSARPGQGIYEQYF; cdr3_nt: TGCAGTGCTAGGCCGGGACAGGGGATTTACGAGCAGTACTTC
v_call: TRBV5-1; j_call: TRBJ2-3; d_call: -; clone_size: many; cdr3_aa: CASSWSAGTDTQYF; cdr3_nt: TGCGCCAGCAGCTGGTCTGCGGGGACAGATACGCAGTATTTT
v_call: TRBV3-1; j_call: TRBJ2-1; d_call: TRBD2; clone_size: -; cdr3_aa: CASSPRTSPHEQFF; cdr3_nt: TGTGCCAGCAGCCCTCGGACTAGCCCCCATGAGCAGTTCTTC
v_call: TRBV20-1; j_call: TRBJ2-7; d_call: -; clone_size: -; cdr3_aa: CSARVSGQSYEQYF; cdr3_nt: TGCAGTGCTAGAGTGAGCGGACAGAGCTACGAGCAGTACTTC
v_call: TRBV7-9; j_call: TRBJ2-7; d_call: TRBD1; clone_size: few; cdr3_aa: CASSFGTGNYEQYF; cdr3_nt: TGTGCCAGCAGCTTCGGGACAGGGAACTACGAGCAGTACTTC
v_call: TRBV6-1; j_call: TRBJ1-4; d_call: TRBD1; clone_size: -; cdr3_aa: CASRTLPGQGYEKLFF; cdr3_nt: TGTGCCAGCAGGACCCTACCGGGACAGGGATATGAAAAACTGTTTTTT
v_call: TRBV7-9; j_call: TRBJ2-5; d_call: -; clone_size: few; cdr3_aa: CASSLPPGQETQYF; cdr3_nt: TGTGCCAGCAGCTTACCCCCAGGACAAGAGACCCAGTACTTC
v_call: TRBV20-1; j_call: TRBJ1-2; d_call: TRBD1; clone_size: few; cdr3_aa: CSARDRTPQGATGYTF; cdr3_nt: TGCAGTGCTAGAGACCGAACCCCCCAGGGGGCAACTGGCTACACCTTC
v_call: TRBV7-6; j_call: TRBJ2-1; d_call: TRBD1; clone_size: -; cdr3_aa: CASSLGQGDEQFF; cdr3_nt: TGTGCCAGCAGCCTGGGACAGGGGGATGAGCAGTTCTTC
v_call: TRBV29-1; j_call: TRBJ1-1; d_call: -; clone_size: -; cdr3_aa: CSVEVPTNTEAFF; cdr3_nt: TGCAGCGTTGAAGTCCCGACGAACACTGAAGCTTTCTTT
v_call: TRBV3-1; j_call: TRBJ2-4; d_call: -; clone_size: -; cdr3_aa: CASSQDRQVNIQYF; cdr3_nt: TGTGCCAGCAGCCAAGATCGACAGGTGAACATTCAGTACTTC
v_call: TRBV20-1; j_call: TRBJ2-5; d_call: -; clone_size: few; cdr3_aa: CSASASLGGTQYF; cdr3_nt: TGCAGTGCGTCGGCTAGCCTGGGGGGGACCCAGTACTTC
v_call: TRBV3-1; j_call: TRBJ2-1; d_call: -; clone_size: -; cdr3_aa: CASSPGSITARPAANEQFF; cdr3_nt: TGTGCCAGCAGCCCGGGTAGCATCACTGCCAGGCCTGCTGCGAATGAGCAGTTCTTC
v_call: TRBV5-1; j_call: TRBJ1-1; d_call: TRBD1; clone_size: many; cdr3_aa: CASSLTGDTEAFF; cdr3_nt: TGCGCCAGCAGCTTGACAGGGGACACTGAAGCTTTCTTT
v_call: TRBV9; j_call: TRBJ2-7; d_call: -; clone_size: -; cdr3_aa: CASSPLRIPYEQYF; cdr3_nt: TGTGCCAGCAGCCCCCTTAGGATCCCCTACGAGCAGTACTTC
v_call: TRBV12-3/TRBV12-4; j_call: TRBJ2-3; d_call: -; clone_size: few; cdr3_aa: CASSLTGPVGDTQYF; cdr3_nt: TGTGCCAGCAGTTTAACAGGACCGGTGGGAGATACGCAGTATTTT
v_call: TRBV18; j_call: TRBJ2-2; d_call: -; clone_size: -; cdr3_aa: CASSPPNRVYANTGELFF; cdr3_nt: TGTGCCAGCTCACCACCGAACAGAGTCTACGCGAACACCGGGGAGCTGTTTTTT
v_call: TRBV7-9; j_call: TRBJ1-4; d_call: TRBD1; clone_size: -; cdr3_aa: CASSGTRDRVGANEKLFF; cdr3_nt: TGTGCCAGCAGCGGAACCCGGGACAGGGTAGGAGCTAATGAAAAACTGTTTTTT
v_call: TRBV27; j_call: TRBJ1-4; d_call: TRBD1; clone_size: -; cdr3_aa: CASRKAAGGTNEKLFF; cdr3_nt: TGTGCCAGCAGAAAGGCGGCAGGGGGGACTAATGAAAAACTGTTTTTT
v_call: TRBV5-6; j_call: TRBJ1-2; d_call: -; clone_size: few; cdr3_aa: CASSWATAYNYGYTF; cdr3_nt: TGTGCCAGCAGTTGGGCGACAGCCTATAACTATGGCTACACCTTC
v_call: TRBV7-9; j_call: TRBJ1-2; d_call: -; clone_size: few; cdr3_aa: CASSRDIGQGGYGYTF; cdr3_nt: TGTGCCAGCAGCCGAGATATAGGGCAGGGTGGATATGGCTACACCTTC
v_call: TRBV11-3; j_call: TRBJ2-1; d_call: -; clone_size: many; cdr3_aa: CASSYLGEQFF; cdr3_nt: TGTGCCAGCAGCTACCTCGGGGAGCAGTTCTTC